A single sample is the source of the 13 T cell receptor beta chains below, sequenced in a study of blood T cell repertoires in COVID-19 (dated by TCRdb to 2018 to 2021). The library came from the immunoSEQ multiplex PCR assay. TCRdb limited this immuneACCESS table to in-frame rearrangements with V and J called. A share of clones is missing; checked studies link under half to unresolved V genes, and the rest is unexplained. Recorded for this sample are about 100,000 clones; roughly 80% of them occurred a single time. The top ten clones comprise roughly an eighth of the sample. Sequenced material: peripheral blood. The receptor set was obtained from a man between 45 and 60 years old with active or convalescent COVID-19.

V and J are TRBV30 and TRBJ1-3; D unresolved. CDR3 length: 13 amino acids. V gave up 0 bases and J gave up 3 bases, with 6 bases separating them. Germline values: CDR1 GTSNPN, CDR2 SVGIG (reference sequence). CDR3 sequence (DNA): TGTGCCTGGAGTGTGGCTGGTGGAAACACCATATATTTT. Its translation is CAWSVAGGNTIYF.

This clone is a singleton in its sample. The rearrangement links TRBV24-1 to TRBJ2-1, with 8 bases aligning to TRBD2. With V trimmed by 5 bases and J by 7 bases, 6 bases remained unmatched. Per the germline V gene, CDR1 is KGHDR and CDR2 is SFDVKD. This CDR3 has 14 residues. The CDR3 coding sequence is TGTGCCACCAGTGCAGGCGGGAGGAGTAATGAGCAGTTCTTC. Translated, it gives CATSAGGRSNEQFF.

The V and J genes are TRBV27 and TRBJ2-5; D is undetermined. Deletions cut 5 bases from V and 4 bases from J, with 11 bases between. There are 13 residues in the CDR3. The germline CDR1 and CDR2 sequences are MNHEY and SMNVEV (reference sequence). CDR3 DNA: TGTGCCAGCAGTCCACATAGCCTAGAGACCCAGTACTTC. Its translation is CASSPHSLETQYF.

This clone appeared a few times. The chain links TRBV10-2 to TRBJ1-5; tentatively, D is TRBD1 (6 bases). With 6 bases removed from V and 5 bases from J, the gap between germline ends came to 14 bases. This CDR3 is built from 14 residues. The germline V gene encodes CDR1 WSHSY and CDR2 SAAADI. CDR3 sequence (DNA): TGCGCCAGCAGACCAAGGGGGGGAGATCAGCCCCAGCATTTT. It is translated as CASRPRGGDQPQHF.

This clone was picked up one time. CDR3 region: CSARGRLEQYF. The CDR3 nucleotides are TGCAGTGCTAGAGGCCGACTCGAGCAGTACTTC. The chain is built from TRBV20-1 and TRBJ2-7; D gene uncertain. The V gene's germline CDR1 is DFQATT and CDR2 SNEGSKA (reference sequence). The CDR3 is 11 residues long. Trimming stripped 1 base from V and 6 bases from J, with 7 bases between.

This clone is a singleton in its sample. V gene TRBV4-1 combines with J gene TRBJ2-7; weak D call: TRBD1 (6 bases). Trimming cost V 0 bases and J 6 bases, with 15 bases left between them. Germline V gene lookup returns CDR1 MGHRA and CDR2 YSYEKL. This CDR3 is 15 amino acids long. The CDR3 DNA is TGCGCCAGCAGCCAAGATGGTCAGGGGTTGGTCGAGCAGTACTTC. This encodes CASSQDGQGLVEQYF.

This sequence joins TRBV6-1 and TRBJ1-4; no firm D call. Trimming left V 3 bases short and J 0 bases short, with 8 bases between. Germline V gene data show CDR1 as MNHNS and CDR2 as SASEGT. The CDR3 sequence is 15 residues long. Written as DNA, the CDR3 is TGTGCCAGCAGTGAGCGGCCGGCAACTAATGAAAAACTGTTTTTT. Translated, it gives CASSERPATNEKLFF.

V gene TRBV5-1 combines with J gene TRBJ2-3; D may be TRBD1 (6 bases). Germline V lookup: CDR1 SGHRS, CDR2 YFSETQ. The CDR3 extends over 13 amino acids. The V and J ends lost 4 bases and 3 bases respectively, with 9 bases between them. CDR3 amino acids: CASSLRGTDTQYF. CDR3 coding DNA: TGCGCCAGCAGCCTTAGGGGGACAGATACGCAGTATTTT.

The genes are TRBV6-4 and TRBJ2-1, with D perhaps TRBD1 (5 bases). Germline V gene data show CDR1 as MRHNA and CDR2 as SNTAGT. Trimming cost V 5 bases and J 8 bases, with 16 bases left between them. The CDR3 extends over 14 amino acids. As DNA, the CDR3 is TGTGCCAGCAGTTTCAGCGCAGGGTGGGATGAGCAGTTCTTC. This sequence encodes CASSFSAGWDEQFF.

V and J are TRBV2 and TRBJ2-7, with TRBD2 matching 8 bases. The germline V gene has CDR1 SNHLY and CDR2 FYNNEI. The trim removed 4 bases at V and 7 bases at J, leaving 6 bases unmatched. The CDR3 sequence is 13 residues long. The CDR3 DNA is TGTGCCAGCAGTGTAGCGAGCGGGGGAGAGCAGTACTTC. This translates into CASSVASGGEQYF.

J is TRBJ2-7 and V is TRBV18; TRBD2 agrees at 8 bases. The J segment lost 3 bases and the V segment lost 3 bases, leaving 4 bases of the junction unmatched. From germline, CDR1 is KGHSH and CDR2 LQKENI. CDR3 length: 14 residues. CDR3 DNA sequence: TGTGCCAGCTCACCCCTAGCGGGTAACTACGAGCAGTACTTC. This encodes CASSPLAGNYEQYF. The full variable domain, rest sourced from reference TRBV18 and TRBJ2-7, is NAGVMQNPRHLVRRRGQEARLRCSPMKGHSHVYWYRQLPEEGLKFMVYLQKENIIDESGMPKERFSAEFPKEGPSILRIQQVVRGDSAAYFCASSPLAGNYEQYFGPGTRLTVT.

J is TRBJ2-3 and V is TRBV3-1 (or the pseudogene TRBV3-2); 7 bases agree with TRBD2. Germline CDR1 LGHDT, CDR2 YNNKEL (reference sequence). The CDR3 has 17 residues. After removal of 4 bases from V and 2 bases from J, the junction contained 12 bases not matched to a gene. CDR3 protein: CASSPWRGAGNTDTQYF. CDR3 bases: TGTGCCAGCAGCCCCTGGAGGGGAGCGGGAAACACAGATACGCAGTATTTT.

The chain couples TRBV3-1 (or the pseudogene TRBV3-2) to TRBJ2-7, with 8 bases matching TRBD2. The CDR3 length is 15 residues. The V gene end was trimmed by 5 bases and the J gene end by 6 bases; junction bases not matched to a gene: 12. Germline assignment: CDR1 LGHDT and CDR2 YNNKEL (reference sequence). The CDR3 sequence is CASSEGAGTSGEQYF. CDR3 in DNA: TGTGCCAGCAGCGAAGGCGCCGGGACTAGTGGCGAGCAGTACTTC.